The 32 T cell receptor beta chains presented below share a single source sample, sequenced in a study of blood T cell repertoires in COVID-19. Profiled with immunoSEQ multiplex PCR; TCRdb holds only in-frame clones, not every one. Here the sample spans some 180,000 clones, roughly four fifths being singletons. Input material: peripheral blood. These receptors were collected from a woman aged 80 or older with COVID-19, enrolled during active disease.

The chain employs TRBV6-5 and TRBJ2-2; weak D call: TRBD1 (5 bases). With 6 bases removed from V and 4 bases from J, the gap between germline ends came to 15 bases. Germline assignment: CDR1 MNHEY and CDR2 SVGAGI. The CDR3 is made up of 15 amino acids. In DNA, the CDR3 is TGTGCCAGCAGCCGGGCGAATCAGGGCACCGGGGAGCTGTTTTTT. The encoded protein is CASSRANQGTGELFF.

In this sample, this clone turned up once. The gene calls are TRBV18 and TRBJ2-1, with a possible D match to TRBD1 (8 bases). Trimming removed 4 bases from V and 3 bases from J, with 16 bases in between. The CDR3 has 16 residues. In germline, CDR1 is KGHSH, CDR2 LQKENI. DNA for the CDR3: TGTGCCAGCTCACAAAATACAGGGGGGGACTACAATGAGCAGTTCTTC. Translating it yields CASSQNTGGDYNEQFF.

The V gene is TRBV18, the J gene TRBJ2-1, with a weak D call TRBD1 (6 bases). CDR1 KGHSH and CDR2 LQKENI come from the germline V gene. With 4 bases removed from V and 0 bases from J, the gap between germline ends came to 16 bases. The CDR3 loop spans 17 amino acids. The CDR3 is CASSLRINRASYNEQFF. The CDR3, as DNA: TGTGCCAGCTCACTACGTATAAACAGGGCCTCCTACAATGAGCAGTTCTTC.

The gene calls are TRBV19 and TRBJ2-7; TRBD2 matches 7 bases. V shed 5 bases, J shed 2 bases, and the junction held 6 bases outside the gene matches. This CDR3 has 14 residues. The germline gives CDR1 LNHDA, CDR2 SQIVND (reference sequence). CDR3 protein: CASSPSGTTYEQYF. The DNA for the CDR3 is TGTGCCAGTAGTCCCAGCGGGACTACCTACGAGCAGTACTTC.

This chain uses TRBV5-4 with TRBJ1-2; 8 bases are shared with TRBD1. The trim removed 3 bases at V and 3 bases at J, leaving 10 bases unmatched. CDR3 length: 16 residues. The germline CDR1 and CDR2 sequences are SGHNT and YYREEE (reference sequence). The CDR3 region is CASSYSGGAGDYGYTF. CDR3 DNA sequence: TGTGCCAGCAGCTATTCAGGGGGCGCAGGCGACTATGGCTACACCTTC.

In DNA, the CDR3 is TGTGCCAGCAGCTGGGGGAGGAGCACAGATACGCAGTATTTT. Its protein product is CASSWGRSTDTQYF. The V call is TRBV7-3, the J call TRBJ2-3; tentative D call: TRBD2 (6 bases). Germline CDR1 and CDR2: SGHTA and FQGTGA. V was clipped by 4 bases and J by 0 bases, with 8 bases between them. The CDR3 is 14 amino acids.

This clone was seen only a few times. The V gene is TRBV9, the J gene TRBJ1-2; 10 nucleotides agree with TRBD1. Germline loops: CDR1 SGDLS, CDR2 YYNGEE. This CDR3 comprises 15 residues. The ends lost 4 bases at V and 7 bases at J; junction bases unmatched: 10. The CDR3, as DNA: TGTGCCAGCAGCTCCTCCGGGACAGGGGCGGCTGGCTACACCTTC. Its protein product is CASSSSGTGAAGYTF.

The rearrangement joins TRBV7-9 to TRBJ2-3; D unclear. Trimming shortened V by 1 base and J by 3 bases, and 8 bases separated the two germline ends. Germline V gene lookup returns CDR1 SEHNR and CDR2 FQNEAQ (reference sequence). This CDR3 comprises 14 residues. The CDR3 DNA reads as TGTGCCAGCAGCTTAGATGCGACTACAGATACGCAGTATTTT. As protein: CASSLDATTDTQYF.

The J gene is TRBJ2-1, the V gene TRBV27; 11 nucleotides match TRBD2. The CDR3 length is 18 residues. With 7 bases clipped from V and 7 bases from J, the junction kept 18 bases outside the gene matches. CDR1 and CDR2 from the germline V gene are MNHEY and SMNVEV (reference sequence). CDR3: CASTPGLAAGKGFNEQFF. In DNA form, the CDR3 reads TGTGCCAGCACTCCGGGACTAGCGGCAGGGAAGGGTTTTAATGAGCAGTTCTTC.

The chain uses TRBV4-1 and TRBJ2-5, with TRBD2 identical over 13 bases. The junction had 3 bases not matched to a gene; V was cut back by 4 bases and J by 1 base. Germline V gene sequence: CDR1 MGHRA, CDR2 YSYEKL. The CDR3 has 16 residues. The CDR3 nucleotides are TGCGCCAGCAGCCCGACTAGCGGGAGGCCCCAAGAGACCCAGTACTTC. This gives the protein CASSPTSGRPQETQYF.

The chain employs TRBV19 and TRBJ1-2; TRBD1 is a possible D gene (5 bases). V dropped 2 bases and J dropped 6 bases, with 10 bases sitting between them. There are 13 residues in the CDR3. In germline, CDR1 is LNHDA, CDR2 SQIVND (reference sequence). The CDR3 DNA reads TGTGCCAGTAGTATACGAGGCAGGGATGGCTACACCTTC. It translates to CASSIRGRDGYTF.

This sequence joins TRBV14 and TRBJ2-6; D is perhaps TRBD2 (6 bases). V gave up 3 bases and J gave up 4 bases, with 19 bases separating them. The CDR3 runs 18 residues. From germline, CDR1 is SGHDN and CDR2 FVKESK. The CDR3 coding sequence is TGTGCCAGCAGCCATGACGGGACTCGGGGAACCGGGGCCAACGTCCTGACTTTC. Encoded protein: CASSHDGTRGTGANVLTF.

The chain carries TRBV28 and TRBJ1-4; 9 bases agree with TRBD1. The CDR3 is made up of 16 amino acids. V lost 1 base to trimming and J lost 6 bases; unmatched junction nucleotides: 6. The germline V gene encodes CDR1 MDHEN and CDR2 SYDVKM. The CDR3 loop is CASSLSGTGFYEKLFF. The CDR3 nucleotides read TGTGCCAGCAGTTTATCGGGGACAGGGTTTTATGAAAAACTGTTTTTT.

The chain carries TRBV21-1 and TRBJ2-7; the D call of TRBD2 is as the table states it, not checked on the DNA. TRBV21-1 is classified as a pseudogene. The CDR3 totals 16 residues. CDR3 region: CASSKAETSGGGEQYF. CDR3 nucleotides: TGTGCCAGCAGCAAAGCTGAGACTAGCGGGGGAGGGGAGCAGTACTTC.

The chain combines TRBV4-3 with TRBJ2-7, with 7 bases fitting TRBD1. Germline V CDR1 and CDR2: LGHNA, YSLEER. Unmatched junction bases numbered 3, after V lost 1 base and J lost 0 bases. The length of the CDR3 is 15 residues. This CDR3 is CASSQGGQSSYEQYF. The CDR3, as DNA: TGCGCCAGCAGCCAAGGGGGACAGAGCTCCTACGAGCAGTACTTC.

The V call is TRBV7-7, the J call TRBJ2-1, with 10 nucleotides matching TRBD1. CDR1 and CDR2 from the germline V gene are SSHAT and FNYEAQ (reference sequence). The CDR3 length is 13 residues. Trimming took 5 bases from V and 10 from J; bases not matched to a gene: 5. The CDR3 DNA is TGTGCCAGCAGCGAGCGGACAGGGGGAGAGCAGTTCTTC. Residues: CASSERTGGEQFF. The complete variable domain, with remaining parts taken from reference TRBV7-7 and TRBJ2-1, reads GAGVSQSPRYKVTKRGQDVTLRCDPISSHATLYWYQQALGQGPEFLTYFNYEAQPDKSGLPSDRFSAERPEGSISTLTIQRTEQRDSAMYRCASSERTGGEQFFGPGTRLTVL.

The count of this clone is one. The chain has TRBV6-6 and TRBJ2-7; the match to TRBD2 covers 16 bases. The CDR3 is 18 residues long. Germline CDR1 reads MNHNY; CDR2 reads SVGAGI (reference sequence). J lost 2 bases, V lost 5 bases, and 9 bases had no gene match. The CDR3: CASSRRGLAGGFPYEQYF. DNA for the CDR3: TGTGCCAGCAGTCGTCGGGGACTAGCGGGAGGGTTTCCCTACGAGCAGTACTTC.

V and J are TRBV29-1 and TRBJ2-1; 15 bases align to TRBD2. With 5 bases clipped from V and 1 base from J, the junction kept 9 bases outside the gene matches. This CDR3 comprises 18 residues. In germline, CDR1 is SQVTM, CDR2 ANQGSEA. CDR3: CSVPWTSGGAWSYNEQFF. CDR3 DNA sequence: TGCAGCGTTCCGTGGACTAGCGGGGGGGCTTGGTCCTACAATGAGCAGTTCTTC.

The CDR3 nucleotides are TGTGCCAGCTCACCCGCCCTGACAGGGAACAATCAGCCCCAGCATTTT. Translating it yields CASSPALTGNNQPQHF. The chain links TRBV18 to TRBJ1-5, with TRBD1 matching over 7 bases. The germline CDR1 and CDR2 sequences are KGHSH and LQKENI. V trimming: 3 bases; J trimming: 3 bases; junction bases outside the gene matches: 8. This CDR3 region has 16 residues. The entire variable domain, with the rest obtained from reference TRBV18 and TRBJ1-5, is as follows: NAGVMQNPRHLVRRRGQEARLRCSPMKGHSHVYWYRQLPEEGLKFMVYLQKENIIDESGMPKERFSAEFPKEGPSILRIQQVVRGDSAAYFCASSPALTGNNQPQHFGDGTRLSIL.

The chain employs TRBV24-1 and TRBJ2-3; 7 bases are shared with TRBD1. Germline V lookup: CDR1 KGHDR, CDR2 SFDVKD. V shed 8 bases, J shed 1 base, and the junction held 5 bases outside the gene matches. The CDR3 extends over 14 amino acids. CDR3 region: CATTPGGGTDTQYF. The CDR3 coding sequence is TGTGCCACCACCCCAGGGGGAGGCACAGATACGCAGTATTTT.

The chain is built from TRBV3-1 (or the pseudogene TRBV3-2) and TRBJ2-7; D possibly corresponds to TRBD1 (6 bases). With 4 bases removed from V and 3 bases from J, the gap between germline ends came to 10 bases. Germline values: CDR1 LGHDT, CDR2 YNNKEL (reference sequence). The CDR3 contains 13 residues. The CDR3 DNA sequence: TGTGCCAGCAGCCCAGGACAGTTCTACGAGCAGTACTTC. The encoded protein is CASSPGQFYEQYF.

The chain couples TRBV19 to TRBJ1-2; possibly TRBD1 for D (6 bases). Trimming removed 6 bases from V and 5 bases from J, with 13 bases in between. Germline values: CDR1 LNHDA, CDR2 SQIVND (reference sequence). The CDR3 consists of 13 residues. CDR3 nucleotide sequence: TGTGCCAGTAGGTTCGACAGGAAGTATGGCTACACCTTC. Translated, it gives CASRFDRKYGYTF.

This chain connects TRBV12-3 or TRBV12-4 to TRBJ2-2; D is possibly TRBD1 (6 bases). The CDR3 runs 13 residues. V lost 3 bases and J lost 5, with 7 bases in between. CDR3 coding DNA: TGTGCCAGCAGTTTTACAGGGACCGGGGAGCTGTTTTTT. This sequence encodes CASSFTGTGELFF.

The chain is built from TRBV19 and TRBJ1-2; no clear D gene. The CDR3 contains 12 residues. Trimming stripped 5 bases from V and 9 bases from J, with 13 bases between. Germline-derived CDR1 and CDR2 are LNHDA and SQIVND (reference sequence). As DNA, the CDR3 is TGTGCCAGTAGTGACCGTGAGGGTAGCTACACCTTC. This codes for CASSDREGSYTF.

In DNA, the CDR3 is TGCGCCAGCAGCCTGGGACAGGGGGGCACCGGGGAGCTGTTTTTT. Protein product: CASSLGQGGTGELFF. V and J are TRBV4-1 and TRBJ2-2; TRBD1 matches at 11 bases. V shed 4 bases and J 4 bases; nucleotides not matched to a gene: 2. Looked up from germline, CDR1 is MGHRA and CDR2 is YSYEKL. The CDR3 runs to 15 residues.

CDR3 sequence: CASSGQSSYEQYF. CDR3 nucleotide sequence: TGTGCCAGCAGCGGACAGAGCTCCTACGAGCAGTACTTC. The chain recombines TRBV7-9 with TRBJ2-7; a possible D gene is TRBD1 (6 bases). V lost 5 bases and J 0 bases, leaving 8 bases between the germline ends. Germline CDR1 reads SEHNR; CDR2 reads FQNEAQ (reference sequence). The CDR3 is 13 residues long.

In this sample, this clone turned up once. Written as DNA, the CDR3 is TGTGCCAGCAGGGCCGGGATCTCCTACAATGAGCAGTTCTTC. It yields the protein CASRAGISYNEQFF. The chain uses TRBV6-5 and TRBJ2-1; a weak D match, TRBD2 (5 bases). The germline V gene has CDR1 MNHEY and CDR2 SVGAGI. V lost 6 bases and J 0 bases, leaving 9 bases between the germline ends. This CDR3 has 14 residues.

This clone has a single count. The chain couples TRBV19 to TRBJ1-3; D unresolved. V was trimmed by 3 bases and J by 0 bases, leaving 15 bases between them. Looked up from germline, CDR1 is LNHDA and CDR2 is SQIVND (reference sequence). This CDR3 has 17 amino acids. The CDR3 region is CASSMGSTDFSGNTIYF. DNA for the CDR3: TGTGCCAGTAGTATGGGGTCGACGGACTTCTCTGGAAACACCATATATTTT.

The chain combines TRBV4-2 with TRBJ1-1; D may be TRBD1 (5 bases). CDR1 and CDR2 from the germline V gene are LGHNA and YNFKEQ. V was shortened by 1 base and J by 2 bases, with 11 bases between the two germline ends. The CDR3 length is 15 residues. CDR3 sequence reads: CASSQGRAVNTEAFF. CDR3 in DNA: TGTGCCAGCAGCCAAGGCAGGGCAGTAAACACTGAAGCTTTCTTT.

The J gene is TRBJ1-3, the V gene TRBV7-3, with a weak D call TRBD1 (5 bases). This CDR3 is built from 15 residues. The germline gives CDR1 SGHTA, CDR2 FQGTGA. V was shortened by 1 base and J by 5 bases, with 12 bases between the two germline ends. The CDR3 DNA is TGTGCCAGCAGCTTAATGGGGGGATTAAGAAACACCATATATTTT. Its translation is CASSLMGGLRNTIYF.

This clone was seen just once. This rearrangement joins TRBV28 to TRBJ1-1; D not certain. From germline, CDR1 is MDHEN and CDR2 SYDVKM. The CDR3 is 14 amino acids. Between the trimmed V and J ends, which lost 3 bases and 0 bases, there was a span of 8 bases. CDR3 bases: TGTGCCAGCAGTTTCTCCCTTATGAACACTGAAGCTTTCTTT. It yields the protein CASSFSLMNTEAFF. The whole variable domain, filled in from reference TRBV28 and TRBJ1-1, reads DVKVTQSSRYLVKRTGEKVFLECVQDMDHENMFWYRQDPGLGLRLIYFSYDVKMKEKGDIPEGYSVSREKKERFSLILESASTNQTSMYLCASSFSLMNTEAFFGQGTRLTVV.

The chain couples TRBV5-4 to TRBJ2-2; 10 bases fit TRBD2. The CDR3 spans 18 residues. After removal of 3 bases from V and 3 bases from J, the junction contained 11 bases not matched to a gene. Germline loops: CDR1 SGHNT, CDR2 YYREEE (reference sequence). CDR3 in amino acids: CASSWGRSSGSDTGELFF. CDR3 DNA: TGTGCCAGCAGCTGGGGCCGATCTAGCGGGAGCGACACCGGGGAGCTGTTTTTT.